The count of the clone carrying this T cell receptor (beta chain) is one. Its antigen is as yet unknown. This table comes from immunoSEQ multiplex PCR, and its TCRdb copy is limited to in-frame clones, with some not included. The sample holds fewer than 120,000 clones, just under 95% seen once. The data originate from a study of siplizumab effects on memory and regulatory T cells. The germline V gene encodes CDR1 SEHNR and CDR2 FQNEAQ (reference sequence). The CDR3 totals 12 residues. V lost 5 bases and J 5 bases, leaving 9 bases between the germline ends. The study, taken as a whole, reports: Proliferating Tregs taken from siplizumab cultures were not shown to have a confirmed suppressive function. It was not possible to assign a naive or memory phenotype to roughly 75-95% of proliferating CD4+ or CD8+ clones. Naive T cells appeared more varied than memory cells and looked like key alloresponse contributors. Mappable alloreactive CD4+ clones came from Treg cells about 69% of the time on average with siplizumab, against 26.9% in controls.

The sequenced sample was CD4+ T cells sorted from blood. The V and J genes are TRBV7-9 and TRBJ2-5, with unresolved D. The sequence was obtained from a human donor in good health. The CDR3: CASSPALETQYF. The CDR3 region has the DNA TGTGCCAGCAGCCCGGCTCTGGAGACCCAGTACTTC.